This passage covers 6 T cell receptor beta chains from one sample sequenced in a study of shared clonotypes between healthy human individuals. TCRdb keeps only in-frame clones here, not all; method: immunoSEQ multiplex PCR. The table lists about 2.2 million clones, 93% of them singletons. Cells designated naive CD8 were CD45RO-negative and were positively selected for CCR7, with terminally differentiated effector memory CD45RA+ cells excluded. The source material was naive CD8+ T cells from PBMCs. The receptors come from a man aged 18 to 30 in good health. Some clones in this sample may be carry-over from other donors' samples.

This chain links TRBV27 with TRBJ2-3; D unresolved. V was cut by 5 bases and J by 4 bases, with 13 bases left in between. The CDR3 is made up of 14 amino acids. CDR1 is MNHEY and CDR2 is SMNVEV in the germline V gene (reference sequence). CDR3 sequence: CASSPFGSPDTQYF. DNA for the CDR3: TGTGCCAGCAGTCCCTTTGGCAGTCCAGATACGCAGTATTTT.

This clone was seen a single time. The V gene is TRBV11-2, the J gene TRBJ2-7; D gene unclear. The CDR3 spans 15 residues. Per the germline V gene, CDR1 is SGHAT and CDR2 is FQNNGV. The germline V and J ends were trimmed by 1 base and 4 bases, with 14 bases remaining between them. The CDR3 sequence: CASSLAAPLAYEQYF. The DNA for the CDR3 is TGTGCCAGCAGCTTAGCGGCCCCCTTAGCATACGAGCAGTACTTC.

CDR3 in DNA: TGTGCCAGCAGCTTTGCGGGTGGCTACAATGAGCAGTTCTTC. Its translation is CASSFAGGYNEQFF. V and J are TRBV11-3 and TRBJ2-1; weak D call: TRBD2 (5 bases). Trimming took off 3 bases at V and 3 bases at J, with 9 bases between the two ends. CDR1 is SGHNT and CDR2 is YENEEA in the germline V gene. The CDR3 extends over 14 amino acids.

The V call is TRBV7-6, the J call TRBJ2-3; D not resolved. The CDR3 loop spans 16 amino acids. CDR1 is SGHVS, CDR2 FNYEAQ, per germline. V was pared by 8 bases and J by 1 base, with 19 bases between. In nucleotides, the CDR3 is TGTGCCAGCTCCTCCCGCCTCGGTGCAGGCACAGATACGCAGTATTTT. This sequence encodes CASSSRLGAGTDTQYF.

V usage is TRBV10-3 and J usage is TRBJ2-6, with D tentatively TRBD1 or TRBD2 (6 bases each). Germline CDR1 ENHRY, CDR2 SYGVKD. This CDR3 has 14 amino acids. Trimming took 8 bases from V and 2 from J, leaving 10 bases between them. Here the CDR3 reads CAIRRGTGANVLTF. As DNA, the CDR3 is TGTGCCATCCGGAGGGGGACTGGGGCCAACGTCCTGACTTTC.

This clone was counted a single time. This sequence joins TRBV27 and TRBJ2-1; no reliable D call. V was clipped by 3 bases and J by 7 bases, with 13 bases between them. Germline CDR1 MNHEY, CDR2 SMNVEV (reference sequence). The CDR3 consists of 14 residues. CDR3 coding DNA: TGTGCCAGCAGTTTGAGACGTACTGGGAATGAGCAGTTCTTC. Residues: CASSLRRTGNEQFF.